This TCR beta chain was sequenced for a study of PD-1 and CTLA-4 blockade in melanoma. Germline V lookup: CDR1 SGHKS, CDR2 YYEKEE (reference sequence). CDR3 size: 15 residues. V trimming: 2 bases; J trimming: 3 bases; junction bases outside the gene matches: 3. Clones were sequenced by immunoSEQ multiplex PCR, and TCRdb holds only the in-frame ones, with some missing. Of tens of thousands of clones listed, around 89% are singletons. J is TRBJ1-5 and V is TRBV5-5, with 9 bases that match TRBD1. The specimen was CD8+ T cells from peripheral blood, collected from a patient given anti-PD-1 treatment. The receptor was derived from a human donor with melanoma. CDR3 residues: CASSFRDRDNQPQHF. In DNA, the CDR3 is TGTGCCAGCAGCTTCCGGGACAGGGACAATCAGCCCCAGCATTTT.